This T cell receptor (beta chain) came from a study of T cell repertoires in cytomegalovirus infection. This CDR3 region has 14 residues. V was clipped by 2 bases and J by 3 bases, with 10 bases between them. Per the germline V gene, CDR1 is SGHTA and CDR2 is FQGNSA. MiXCR, applied by TCRdb to the reads, yields one record per CDR3 protein. The sample holds 250,000 or so distinct CDR3 sequences, approximately 9.1% seen once. This clonotype was observed many times. Sample: PBMCs. This chain uses TRBV7-2 with TRBJ1-1, with D possibly matching TRBD1 (5 bases). The receptor was derived from a human donor in good health (CMV status not recorded). Some clones in this sample may be carry-over from other donors' samples. This chain's CDR3 is CASSLRPRDTEAFF. The CDR3 DNA sequence: TGTGCCAGCAGCTTAAGGCCCAGGGACACTGAAGCTTTCTTT.